The 5 T cell receptor beta chains presented below share a single source sample, sequenced in a study of CD8+ T cells in alopecia areata. Investigators isolated RNA and reverse transcribed it into cDNA to act as the sequencing template. Method: immunoSEQ multiplex PCR; TCRdb's copy keeps in-frame clones and lacks some. The sample lists about 170,000 clones, just over 65% seen once, with 10% to 12% in the top ten. The specimen was CD8+ T cells sorted from blood, collected at week 0. The source is a human donor with alopecia areata.

This clone was seen a few times. The chain carries TRBV4-1 and TRBJ2-1; TRBD2 agrees at 9 bases. V was clipped by 0 bases and J by 7 bases; unmatched bases: 10. Germline loops: CDR1 MGHRA, CDR2 YSYEKL. The CDR3 covers 17 residues. The CDR3 loop is CASSQERGAGGRNEQFF. CDR3 sequence (DNA): TGCGCCAGCAGCCAAGAGCGGGGCGCGGGGGGGCGGAATGAGCAGTTCTTC.

V gene TRBV5-1 combines with J gene TRBJ2-5, with D perhaps matching TRBD2 (6 bases). The length of the CDR3 is 14 residues. From germline, CDR1 is SGHRS and CDR2 YFSETQ. V was shortened by 0 bases and J by 3 bases, with 9 bases between the two germline ends. The CDR3 region is CASSLVGGEETQYF. The CDR3 nucleotides read TGCGCCAGCAGCTTGGTCGGAGGGGAAGAGACCCAGTACTTC.

CDR3 in amino acids: CATSRDKGGLETQYF. The CDR3 DNA sequence: TGTGCCACCAGCAGAGATAAGGGGGGGTTGGAGACCCAGTACTTC. This chain connects TRBV15 to TRBJ2-5, with D tentatively TRBD2 (7 bases). Trimming cost V 0 bases and J 5 bases, with 13 bases left between them. Germline assignment: CDR1 LNHNV and CDR2 YYDKDF (reference sequence). This CDR3 comprises 15 residues.

CDR3 bases: TGTGCCAGCAGTGAAGGGACAGGGGGAGAGACCCAGTACTTC. Its translation is CASSEGTGGETQYF. J is TRBJ2-5 and V is TRBV6-1; 10 bases are shared with TRBD1. Germline CDR1 MNHNS, CDR2 SASEGT. With 1 base clipped from V and 4 bases from J, the junction kept 0 bases outside the gene matches. The CDR3 is 14 residues long.

The chain joins TRBV6-1 to TRBJ2-7, with D possibly called TRBD1 or TRBD2 (6 bases each). The germline CDR1 and CDR2 sequences are MNHNS and SASEGT. This CDR3 has 14 amino acids. Trimming left V 6 bases short and J 0 bases short, with 12 bases between. CDR3 in DNA: TGTGCCAGCAGGAATGGAGGGGGCTCCTACGAGCAGTACTTC. It codes for CASRNGGGSYEQYF.